Sequencing of this T cell receptor beta chain was carried out in a study of T-cell reconstitution after alpha-beta-depleted transplantation in children. This clonotype came up a few times. Unique molecular identifiers were used in preparing the TCRbeta library. A single record per CDR3 protein comes from TCRdb applying MiXCR to the PCR reads. The data hold 600,000 or so distinct CDR3 sequences, with 20% to 25% observed a single time. This CDR3 is built from 16 residues. The germline CDR1 and CDR2 sequences are KGHSH and LQKENI. V lost 4 bases, J lost 7 bases, and 10 bases stayed unmatched. Sequencing used PBMCs, mostly from graft donor cells, obtained 360 days after TCRalphabeta/CD19-depleted stem cell transplant. This sequence originates from a boy under two years old who had a stem cell transplant for acute myeloid leukemia, so the T cells may come from the graft donor. V usage is TRBV18 and J usage is TRBJ2-2, with 9 nucleotides matching TRBD2. CDR3 residues: CASSLSLAGSVGELFF. The CDR3, as DNA: TGTGCCAGCTCACTTTCGCTAGCGGGATCGGTCGGGGAGCTGTTTTTT.